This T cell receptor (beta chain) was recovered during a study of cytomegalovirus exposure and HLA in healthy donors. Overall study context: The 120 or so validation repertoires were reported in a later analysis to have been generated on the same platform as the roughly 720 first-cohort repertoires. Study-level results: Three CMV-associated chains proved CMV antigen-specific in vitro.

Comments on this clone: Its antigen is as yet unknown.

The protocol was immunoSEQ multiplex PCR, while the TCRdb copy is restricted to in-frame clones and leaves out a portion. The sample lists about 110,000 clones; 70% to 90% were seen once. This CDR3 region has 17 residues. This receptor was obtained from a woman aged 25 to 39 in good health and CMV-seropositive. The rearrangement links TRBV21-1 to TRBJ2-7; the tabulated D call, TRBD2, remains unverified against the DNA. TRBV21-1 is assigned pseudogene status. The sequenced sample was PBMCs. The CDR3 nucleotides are TGTGCCAGCAGCAAAGACCGACGAGTCTACAATACGGGTGAGCAGTACTTC. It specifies CASSKDRRVYNTGEQYF.